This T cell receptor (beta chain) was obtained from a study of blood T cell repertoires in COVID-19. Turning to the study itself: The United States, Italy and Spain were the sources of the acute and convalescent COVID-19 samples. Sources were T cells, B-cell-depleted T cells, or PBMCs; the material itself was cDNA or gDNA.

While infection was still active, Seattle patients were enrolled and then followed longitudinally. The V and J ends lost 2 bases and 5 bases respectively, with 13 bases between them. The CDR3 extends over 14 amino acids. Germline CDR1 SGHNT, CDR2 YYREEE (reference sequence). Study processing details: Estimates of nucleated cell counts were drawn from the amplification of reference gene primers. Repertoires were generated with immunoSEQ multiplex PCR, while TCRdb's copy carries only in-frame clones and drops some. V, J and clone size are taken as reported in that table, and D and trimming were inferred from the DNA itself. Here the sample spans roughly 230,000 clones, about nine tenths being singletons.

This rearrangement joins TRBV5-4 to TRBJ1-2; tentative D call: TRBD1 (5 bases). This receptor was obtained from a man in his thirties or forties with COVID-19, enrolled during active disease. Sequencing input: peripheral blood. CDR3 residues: CASSFQDSGYGYTF. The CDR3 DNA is TGTGCCAGCAGCTTTCAAGACTCAGGGTATGGCTACACCTTC.